This T cell receptor (beta chain) emerged from a study of technical replicates of blood from a handful of donors. The ends were cut back, 5 bases at V and 6 bases at J, with 12 bases in the middle. The V gene's germline CDR1 is SGHTA and CDR2 FQGTGA. This CDR3 comprises 13 residues. Clones were read by immunoSEQ multiplex PCR, and TCRdb kept only the in-frame ones, dropping some. The sample consists of some 64,000 clones, roughly 86% of them appearing once. The sample comprised PBMCs. The TCR sequence derives from a human donor in good health. Some clones in this sample may be carry-over from other donors' samples. This rearrangement joins TRBV7-3 to TRBJ2-3, with D perhaps matching TRBD1 (5 bases). This chain's CDR3 is CASSPSGLDTQYF. The CDR3 nucleotides read TGTGCCAGCAGCCCTTCAGGGTTGGATACGCAGTATTTT. Full variable domain (missing parts from reference TRBV7-3 and TRBJ2-3): GAGVSQTPSNKVTEKGKYVELRCDPISGHTALYWYRQSLGQGPEFLIYFQGTGAADDSGLPNDRFFAVRPEGSVSTLKIQRTERGDSAVYLCASSPSGLDTQYFGPGTRLTVL.